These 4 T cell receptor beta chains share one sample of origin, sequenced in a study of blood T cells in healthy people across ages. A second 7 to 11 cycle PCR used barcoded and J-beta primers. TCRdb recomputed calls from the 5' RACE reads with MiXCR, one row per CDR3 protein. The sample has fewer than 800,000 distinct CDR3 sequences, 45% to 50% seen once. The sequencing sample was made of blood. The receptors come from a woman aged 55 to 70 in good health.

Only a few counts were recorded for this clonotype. The CDR3 protein is CASSVSGGPYNEQFF. The CDR3 bases are TGTGCCAGCAGCGTATCTGGAGGGCCCTACAATGAGCAGTTCTTC. The V and J genes are TRBV9 and TRBJ2-1; D is possibly TRBD2 (6 bases). The CDR3 loop spans 15 amino acids. Germline CDR1 is SGDLS and CDR2 is YYNGEE. Trimming removed 1 base from V and 2 bases from J, with 10 bases in between.

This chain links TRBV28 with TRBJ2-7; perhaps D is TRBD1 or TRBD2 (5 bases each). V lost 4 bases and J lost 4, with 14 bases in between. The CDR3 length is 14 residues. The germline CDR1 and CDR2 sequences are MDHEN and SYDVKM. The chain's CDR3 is CASSSSRDAYEQYF. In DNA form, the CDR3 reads TGTGCCAGCAGTTCAAGCCGGGACGCTTACGAGCAGTACTTC.

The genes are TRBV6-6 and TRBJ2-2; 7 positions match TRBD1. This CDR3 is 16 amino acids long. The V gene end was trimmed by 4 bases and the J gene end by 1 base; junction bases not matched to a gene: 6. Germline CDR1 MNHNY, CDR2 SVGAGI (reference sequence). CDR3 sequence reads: CASSWGTDLNTGELFF. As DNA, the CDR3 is TGTGCCAGCAGTTGGGGGACAGATCTGAACACCGGGGAGCTGTTTTTT.

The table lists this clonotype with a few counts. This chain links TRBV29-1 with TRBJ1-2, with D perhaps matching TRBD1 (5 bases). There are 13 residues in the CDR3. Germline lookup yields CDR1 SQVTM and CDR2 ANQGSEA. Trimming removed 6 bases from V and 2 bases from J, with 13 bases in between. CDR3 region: CSVRQNINYGYTF. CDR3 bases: TGCAGCGTCCGACAGAATATAAACTATGGCTACACCTTC.